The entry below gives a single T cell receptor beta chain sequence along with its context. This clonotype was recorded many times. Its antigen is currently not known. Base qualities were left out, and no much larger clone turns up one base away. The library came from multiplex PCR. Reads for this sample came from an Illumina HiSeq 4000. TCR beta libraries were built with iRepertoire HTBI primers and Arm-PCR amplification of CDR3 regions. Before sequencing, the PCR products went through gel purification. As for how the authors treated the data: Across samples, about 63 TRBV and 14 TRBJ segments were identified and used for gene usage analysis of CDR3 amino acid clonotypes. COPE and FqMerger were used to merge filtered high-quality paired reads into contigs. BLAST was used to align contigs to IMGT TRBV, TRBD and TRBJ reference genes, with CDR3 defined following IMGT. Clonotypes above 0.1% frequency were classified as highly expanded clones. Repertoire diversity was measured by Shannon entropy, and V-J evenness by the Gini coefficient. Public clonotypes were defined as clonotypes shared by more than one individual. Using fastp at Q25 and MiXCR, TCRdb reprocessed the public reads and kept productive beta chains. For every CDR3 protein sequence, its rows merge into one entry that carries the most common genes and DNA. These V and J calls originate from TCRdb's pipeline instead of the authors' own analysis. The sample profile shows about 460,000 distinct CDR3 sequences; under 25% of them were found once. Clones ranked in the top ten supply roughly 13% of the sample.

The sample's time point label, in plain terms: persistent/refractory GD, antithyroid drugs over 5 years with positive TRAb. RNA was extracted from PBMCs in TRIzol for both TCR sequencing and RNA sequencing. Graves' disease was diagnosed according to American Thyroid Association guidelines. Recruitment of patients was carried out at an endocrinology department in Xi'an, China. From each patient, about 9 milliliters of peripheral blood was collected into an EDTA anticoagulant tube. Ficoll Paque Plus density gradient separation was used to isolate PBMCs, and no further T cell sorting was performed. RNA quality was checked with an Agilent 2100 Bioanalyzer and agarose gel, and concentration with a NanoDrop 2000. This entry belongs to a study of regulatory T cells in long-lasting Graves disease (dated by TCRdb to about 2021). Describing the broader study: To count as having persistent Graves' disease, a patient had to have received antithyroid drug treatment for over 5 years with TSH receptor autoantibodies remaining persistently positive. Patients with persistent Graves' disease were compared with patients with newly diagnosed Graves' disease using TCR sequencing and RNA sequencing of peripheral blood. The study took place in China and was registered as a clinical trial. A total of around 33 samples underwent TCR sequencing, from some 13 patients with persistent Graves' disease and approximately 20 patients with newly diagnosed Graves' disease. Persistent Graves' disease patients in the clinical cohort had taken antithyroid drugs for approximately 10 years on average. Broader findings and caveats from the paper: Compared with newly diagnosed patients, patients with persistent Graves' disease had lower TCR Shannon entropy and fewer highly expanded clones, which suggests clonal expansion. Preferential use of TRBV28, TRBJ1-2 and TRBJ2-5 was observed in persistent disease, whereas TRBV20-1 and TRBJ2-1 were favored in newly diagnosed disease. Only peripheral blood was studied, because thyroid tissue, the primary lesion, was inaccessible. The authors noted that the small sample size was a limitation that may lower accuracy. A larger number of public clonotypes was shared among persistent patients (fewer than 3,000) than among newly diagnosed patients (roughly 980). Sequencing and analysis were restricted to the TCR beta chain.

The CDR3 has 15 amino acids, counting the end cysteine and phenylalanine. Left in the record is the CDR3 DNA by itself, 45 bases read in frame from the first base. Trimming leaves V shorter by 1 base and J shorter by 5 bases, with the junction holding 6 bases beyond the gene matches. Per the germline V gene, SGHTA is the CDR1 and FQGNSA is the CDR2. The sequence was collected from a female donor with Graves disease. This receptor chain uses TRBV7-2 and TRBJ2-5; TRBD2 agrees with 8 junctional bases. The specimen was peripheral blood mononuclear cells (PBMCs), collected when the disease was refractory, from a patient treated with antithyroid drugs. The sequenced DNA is TGTGCCAGCAGCTTAGACGGGAGGGTACGGGAGACCCAGTACTTC. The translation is CASSLDGRVRETQYF. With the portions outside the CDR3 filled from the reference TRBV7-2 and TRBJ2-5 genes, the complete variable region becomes GAGVSQSPSNKVTEKGKDVELRCDPISGHTALYWYRQSLGQGLEFLIYFQGNSAPDKSGLPSDRFSAERTGGSVSTLTIQRTQQEDSAVYLCASSLDGRVRETQYFGPGTRLLVL.